This TCR beta chain was sequenced in a study of cytomegalovirus exposure and HLA in healthy donors. General study points: The presence/absence work took it that sequencing depth was about the same across donors. Clonal expansion, a later analysis showed, was greater in HLA-associated TCR beta chains than in equally common others. CMV antigen specificity was confirmed in vitro for a few CMV-associated chains. Usually a TCR sequence was rare, but some public TCRs were found in many donors.

The CDR3 is made up of 16 amino acids. J gave up 4 bases and V 2 bases, and 5 bases lay outside the gene matches. Germline CDR1 reads MGHDK; CDR2 reads SYGVNS. 60 Vbeta and 13 Jbeta primers were used in PCR. TCRdb keeps only in-frame clones here, not all; method: immunoSEQ multiplex PCR. Found here are about 70,000 clones, approximately 74% of them singletons; the top ten hold 15% to 20%. Details on this clone: Its target is unknown.

The chain recombines TRBV25-1 with TRBJ2-1; 10 nucleotides match TRBD2. The sample was PBMCs. This sequence originates from a man aged 40-55 years in good health and CMV-seropositive. CDR3 nucleotides: TGTGCCAGCAGTGAACTTTTTAGCGGGGGGTACAATGAGCAGTTCTTC. It encodes CASSELFSGGYNEQFF.